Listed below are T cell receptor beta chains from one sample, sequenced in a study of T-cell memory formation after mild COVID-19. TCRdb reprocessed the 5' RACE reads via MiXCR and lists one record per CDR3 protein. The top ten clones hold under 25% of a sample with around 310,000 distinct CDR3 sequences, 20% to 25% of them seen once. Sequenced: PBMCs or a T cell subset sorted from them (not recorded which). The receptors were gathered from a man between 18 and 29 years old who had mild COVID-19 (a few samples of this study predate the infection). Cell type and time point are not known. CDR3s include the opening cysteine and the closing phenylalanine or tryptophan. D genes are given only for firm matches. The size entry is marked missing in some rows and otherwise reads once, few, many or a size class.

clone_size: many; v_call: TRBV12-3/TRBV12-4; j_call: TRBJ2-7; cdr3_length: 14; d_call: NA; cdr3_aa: CASSPRGTSYEQYF; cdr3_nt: TGTGCCAGCAGTCCCAGGGGTACCTCCTACGAGCAGTACTTC
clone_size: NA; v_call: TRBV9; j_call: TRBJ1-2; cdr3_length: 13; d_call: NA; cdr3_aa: CASSVAGGKDYTF; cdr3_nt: TGTGCCAGCAGCGTAGCAGGAGGAAAGGACTACACCTTC
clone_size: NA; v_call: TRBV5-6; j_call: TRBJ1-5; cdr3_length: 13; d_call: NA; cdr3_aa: CASSSGSYQPQHF; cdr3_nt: TGTGCCAGCAGCTCCGGGTCCTATCAGCCCCAGCATTTT
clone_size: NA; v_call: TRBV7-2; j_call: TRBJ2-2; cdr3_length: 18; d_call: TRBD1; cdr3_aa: CASIGDRGVLRNTGELFF; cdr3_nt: TGTGCCAGCATCGGGGACAGGGGCGTCCTGAGAAACACCGGGGAGCTGTTTTTT
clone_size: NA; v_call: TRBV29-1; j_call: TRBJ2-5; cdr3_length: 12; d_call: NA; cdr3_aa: CSVFGDQETQYF; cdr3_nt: TGCAGCGTTTTCGGGGATCAAGAGACCCAGTACTTC
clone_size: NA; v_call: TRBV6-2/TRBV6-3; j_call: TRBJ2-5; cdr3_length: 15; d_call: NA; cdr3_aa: CASSYRSTNQETQYF; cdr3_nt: TGTGCCAGCAGTTACAGGAGCACAAACCAAGAGACCCAGTACTTC
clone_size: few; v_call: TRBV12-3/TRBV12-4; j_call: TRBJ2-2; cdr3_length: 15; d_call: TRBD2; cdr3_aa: CASSLDGGASGELFF; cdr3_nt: TGTGCCAGCAGTTTGGACGGGGGGGCATCCGGGGAGCTGTTTTTT
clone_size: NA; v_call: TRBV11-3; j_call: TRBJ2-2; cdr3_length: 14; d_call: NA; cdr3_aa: CASKLTTNTGELFF; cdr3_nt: TGTGCCAGCAAGTTGACTACGAACACCGGGGAGCTGTTTTTT
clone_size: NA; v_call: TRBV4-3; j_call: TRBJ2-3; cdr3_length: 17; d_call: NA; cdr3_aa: CASSQAGSLTRTDTQYF; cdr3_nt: TGCGCCAGCAGCCAAGCGGGATCCCTCACACGCACAGATACGCAGTATTTT
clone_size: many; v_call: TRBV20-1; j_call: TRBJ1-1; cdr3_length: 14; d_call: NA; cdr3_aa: CSAPRQFRNTEAFF; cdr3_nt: TGCAGTGCGCCCCGACAGTTCCGGAACACTGAAGCTTTCTTT
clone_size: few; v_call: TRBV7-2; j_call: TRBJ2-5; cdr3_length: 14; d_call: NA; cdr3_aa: CASSLQEGVKTQYF; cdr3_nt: TGTGCCAGCAGCCTACAAGAGGGGGTGAAGACCCAGTACTTC
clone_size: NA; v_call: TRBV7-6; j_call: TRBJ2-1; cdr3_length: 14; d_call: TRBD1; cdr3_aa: CASSIRTGSNEQFF; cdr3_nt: TGTGCCAGCAGCATTAGGACAGGGTCCAATGAGCAGTTCTTC
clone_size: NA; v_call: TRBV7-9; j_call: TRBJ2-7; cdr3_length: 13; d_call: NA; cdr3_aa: CASVLGQGYEQYF; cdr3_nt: TGTGCCAGCGTCCTCGGGCAGGGCTACGAGCAGTACTTC
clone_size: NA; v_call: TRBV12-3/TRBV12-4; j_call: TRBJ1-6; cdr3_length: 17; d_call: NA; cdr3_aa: CPLGWTGRLSYNSPLHF; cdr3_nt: TGCCCCTTAGGGTGGACGGGCAGGCTCTCCTATAATTCACCCCTCCACTTT
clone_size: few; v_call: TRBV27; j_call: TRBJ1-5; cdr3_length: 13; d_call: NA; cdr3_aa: CASSLDPVRPQHF; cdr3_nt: TGTGCCAGCAGTTTAGACCCTGTACGGCCCCAGCATTTT
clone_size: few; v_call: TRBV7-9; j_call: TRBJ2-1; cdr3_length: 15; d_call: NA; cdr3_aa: CASSLLAGKASEQFF; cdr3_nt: TGTGCCAGCAGCTTACTCGCCGGTAAAGCAAGTGAGCAGTTCTTC
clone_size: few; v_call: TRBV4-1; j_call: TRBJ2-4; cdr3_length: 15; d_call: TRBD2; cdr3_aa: CASSQGSGGVNIQYF; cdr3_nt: TGCGCCAGCAGCCAAGGAAGCGGGGGAGTCAACATTCAGTACTTC
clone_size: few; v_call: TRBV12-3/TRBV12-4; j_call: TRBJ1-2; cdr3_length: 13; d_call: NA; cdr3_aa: CASSPGATYGYTF; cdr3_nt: TGTGCCAGCAGTCCAGGGGCCACCTATGGCTACACCTTC
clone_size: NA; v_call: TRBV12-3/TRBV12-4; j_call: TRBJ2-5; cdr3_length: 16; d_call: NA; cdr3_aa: CASSGRGGAVGETQYF; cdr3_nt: TGTGCCAGCAGTGGCCGAGGGGGGGCGGTGGGTGAGACCCAGTACTTC
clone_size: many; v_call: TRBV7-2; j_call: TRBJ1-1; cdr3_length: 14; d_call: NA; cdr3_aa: CASSLPGLNTEAFF; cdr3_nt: TGTGCCAGCAGCCTACCGGGTTTGAACACTGAAGCTTTCTTT
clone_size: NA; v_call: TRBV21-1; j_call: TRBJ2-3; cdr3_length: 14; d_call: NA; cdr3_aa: CAPPGQPNTDTQYF; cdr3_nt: TGTGCACCGCCGGGACAGCCCAATACAGATACGCAGTATTTT
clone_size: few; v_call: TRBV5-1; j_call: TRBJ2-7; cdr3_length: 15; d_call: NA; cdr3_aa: CASSTDPHPPYEQYF; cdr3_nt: TGCGCCAGCAGCACCGACCCCCACCCTCCCTACGAGCAGTACTTC
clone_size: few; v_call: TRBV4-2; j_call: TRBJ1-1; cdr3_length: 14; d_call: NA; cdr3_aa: CASSQDSSNTEAFF; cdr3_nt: TGTGCCAGCAGCCAAGATTCTTCGAACACTGAAGCTTTCTTT
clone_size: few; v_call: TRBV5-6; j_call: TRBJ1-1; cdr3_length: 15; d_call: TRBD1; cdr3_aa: CASSYDRGENTEAFF; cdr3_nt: TGTGCCAGCAGCTACGACAGGGGTGAAAACACTGAAGCTTTCTTT
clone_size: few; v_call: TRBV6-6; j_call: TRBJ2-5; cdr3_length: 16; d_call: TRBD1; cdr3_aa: CASSYSVQGEQETQYF; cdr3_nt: TGTGCCAGCAGTTACTCAGTACAGGGGGAACAAGAGACCCAGTACTTC
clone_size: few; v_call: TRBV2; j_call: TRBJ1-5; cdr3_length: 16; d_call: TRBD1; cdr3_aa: CASRGQGRISNQPQHF; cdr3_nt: TGTGCCAGCAGGGGACAGGGGCGGATAAGCAATCAGCCCCAGCATTTT
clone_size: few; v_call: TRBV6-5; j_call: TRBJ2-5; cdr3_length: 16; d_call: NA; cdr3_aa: CASSYSRQGREETQYF; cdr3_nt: TGTGCCAGCAGTTACTCGAGACAGGGGAGGGAAGAGACCCAGTACTTC
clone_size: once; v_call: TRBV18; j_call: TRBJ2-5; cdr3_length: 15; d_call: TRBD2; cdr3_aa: CASSPRLGGEETQYF; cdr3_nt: TGTGCCAGCTCACCACGGCTGGGAGGGGAAGAGACCCAGTACTTC
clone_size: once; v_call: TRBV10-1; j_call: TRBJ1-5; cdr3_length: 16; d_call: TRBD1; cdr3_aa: CASSDRDREWRVPQHF; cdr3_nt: TGCGCCAGCAGTGACCGGGACAGGGAATGGAGGGTACCCCAGCATTTT
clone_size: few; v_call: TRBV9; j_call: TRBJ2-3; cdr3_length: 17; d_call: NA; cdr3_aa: CASSVVGGDGDTDTQYF; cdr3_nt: TGTGCCAGCAGCGTAGTTGGAGGGGACGGAGACACAGATACGCAGTATTTT
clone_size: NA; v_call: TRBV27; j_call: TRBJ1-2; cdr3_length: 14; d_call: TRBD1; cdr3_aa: CASSSYRGLWGYTF; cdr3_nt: TGTGCCAGCAGTTCGTACAGGGGGCTCTGGGGCTACACCTTC
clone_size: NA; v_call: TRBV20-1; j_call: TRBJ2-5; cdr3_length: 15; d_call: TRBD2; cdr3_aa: CSGLETSGGQETQYF; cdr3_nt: TGCAGTGGTCTGGAGACTAGCGGGGGACAAGAGACCCAGTACTTC
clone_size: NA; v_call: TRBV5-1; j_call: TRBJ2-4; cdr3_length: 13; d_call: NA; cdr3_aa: CASSLAGTDFVYF; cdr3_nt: TGCGCCAGCAGCTTGGCAGGGACGGATTTTGTGTACTTC
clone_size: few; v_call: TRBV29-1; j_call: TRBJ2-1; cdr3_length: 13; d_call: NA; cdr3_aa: CSVGRVVGNEQFF; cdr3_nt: TGCAGCGTTGGTAGGGTTGTCGGCAATGAGCAGTTCTTC
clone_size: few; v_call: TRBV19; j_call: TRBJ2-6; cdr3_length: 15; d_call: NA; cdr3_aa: CASRPGDSGANVLTF; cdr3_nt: TGTGCCAGTAGGCCAGGGGACTCTGGGGCCAACGTCCTGACTTTC
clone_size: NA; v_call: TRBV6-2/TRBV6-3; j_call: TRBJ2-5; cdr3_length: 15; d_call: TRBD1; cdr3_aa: CASNVIGTGGETQYF; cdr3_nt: TGTGCCAGCAACGTGATCGGGACAGGGGGAGAGACCCAGTACTTC
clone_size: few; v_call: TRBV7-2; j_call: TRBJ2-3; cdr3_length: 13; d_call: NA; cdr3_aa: CASSLPGARSKYF; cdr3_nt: TGTGCCAGCAGCTTACCCGGGGCAAGGTCAAAGTATTTT
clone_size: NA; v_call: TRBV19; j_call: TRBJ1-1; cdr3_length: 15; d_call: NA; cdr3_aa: CATRLAQGVGTEAFF; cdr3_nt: TGTGCCACCCGCTTAGCCCAGGGAGTAGGCACTGAAGCTTTCTTT
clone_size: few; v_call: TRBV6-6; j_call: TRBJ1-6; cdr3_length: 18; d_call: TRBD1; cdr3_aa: CASSYRPRQGRENSPLHF; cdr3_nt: TGTGCCAGCAGTTACCGGCCGAGACAGGGGAGGGAGAATTCACCCCTCCACTTT
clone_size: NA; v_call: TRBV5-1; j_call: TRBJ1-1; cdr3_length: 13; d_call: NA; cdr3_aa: CASSLAGSGEAFF; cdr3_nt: TGCGCCAGCAGCTTGGCGGGGTCAGGTGAAGCTTTCTTT
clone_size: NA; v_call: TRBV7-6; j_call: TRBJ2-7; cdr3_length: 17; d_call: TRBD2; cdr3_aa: CASSLALWSGGVHEQYF; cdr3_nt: TGTGCCAGCAGCTTAGCGTTGTGGAGCGGGGGGGTCCACGAGCAGTACTTC
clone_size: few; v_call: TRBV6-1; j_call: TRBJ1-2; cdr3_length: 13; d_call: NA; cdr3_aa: CASSEDGDYGYTF; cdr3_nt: TGTGCCAGCAGTGAGGACGGGGACTATGGCTACACCTTC
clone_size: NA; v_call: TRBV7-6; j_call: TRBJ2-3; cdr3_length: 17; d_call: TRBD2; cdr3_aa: CASSPILGTSGSDTQYF; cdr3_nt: TGTGCCAGCAGCCCCATCCTCGGGACTAGTGGATCAGATACGCAGTATTTT
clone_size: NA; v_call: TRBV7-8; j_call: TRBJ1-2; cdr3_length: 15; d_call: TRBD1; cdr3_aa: CASSLGTGGSYGYTF; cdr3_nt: TGTGCCAGCAGCTTAGGGACAGGGGGCTCCTATGGCTACACCTTC
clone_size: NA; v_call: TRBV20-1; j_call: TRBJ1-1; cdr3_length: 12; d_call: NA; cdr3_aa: CSAIPGIAEAFF; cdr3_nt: TGCAGTGCTATTCCGGGGATCGCTGAAGCTTTCTTT
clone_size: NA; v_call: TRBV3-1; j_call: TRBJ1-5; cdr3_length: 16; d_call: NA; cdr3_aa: CASSQDRTPGNQPQHF; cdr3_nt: TGTGCCAGCAGCCAAGACAGGACACCCGGCAATCAGCCCCAGCATTTT
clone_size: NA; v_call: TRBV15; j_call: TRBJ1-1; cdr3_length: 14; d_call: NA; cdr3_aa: CATSRDGAESEAFF; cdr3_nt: TGTGCCACCAGCAGAGATGGGGCAGAAAGTGAAGCTTTCTTT
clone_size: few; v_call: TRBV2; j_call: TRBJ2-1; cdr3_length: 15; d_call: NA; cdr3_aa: CASNEDNLSYNEQFF; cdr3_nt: TGTGCCAGCAACGAAGACAACTTATCCTACAATGAGCAGTTCTTC
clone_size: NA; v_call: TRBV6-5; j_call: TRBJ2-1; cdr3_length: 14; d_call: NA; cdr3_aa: CASSEGASYNEQFF; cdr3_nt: TGTGCCAGCAGTGAAGGGGCGTCCTACAATGAGCAGTTCTTC
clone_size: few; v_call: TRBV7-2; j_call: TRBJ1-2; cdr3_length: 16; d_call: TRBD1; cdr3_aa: CASSLGGQGFAYGYTF; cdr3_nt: TGTGCCAGCAGCTTAGGGGGACAGGGCTTTGCCTATGGCTACACCTTC
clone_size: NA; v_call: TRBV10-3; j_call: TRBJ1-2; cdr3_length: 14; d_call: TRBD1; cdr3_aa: CAINKGQGVEAYTF; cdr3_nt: TGTGCCATCAACAAGGGACAGGGAGTAGAAGCCTACACCTTC
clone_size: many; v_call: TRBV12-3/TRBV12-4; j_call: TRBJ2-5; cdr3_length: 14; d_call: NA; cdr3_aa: CASSPPSSWETQYF; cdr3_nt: TGTGCCAGCAGCCCCCCAAGTAGTTGGGAGACCCAGTACTTC
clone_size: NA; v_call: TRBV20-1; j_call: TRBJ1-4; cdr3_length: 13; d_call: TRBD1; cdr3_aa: CSALTGVNEKLFF; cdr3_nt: TGCAGTGCGTTGACAGGGGTTAATGAAAAACTGTTTTTT